The TCR beta chain under discussion was sequenced for a study of shared clonotypes between healthy human individuals. Study-level findings and limits: Sampling involved blood alone; tissue repertoires likely differ. What naive subsets generally showed was a larger estimated richness than memory subsets showed.

Of note for this clone: The target antigen is unknown.

Sequencing was at deep level. Data came from immunoSEQ multiplex PCR; TCRdb stores just in-frame clones and leaves some out. The sample has under 1,100,000 clones, around 76% seen once; the top ten hold less than 1.5%. Both subsets, CD45RA+ naive and CD45RA-negative memory, were split from the CD4+ cells. Trimming cost V 6 bases and J 7 bases, with 7 bases left between them. Germline V gives CDR1 MDHEN, CDR2 SYDVKM. The CDR3 runs to 12 residues. The rearrangement joins TRBV28 to TRBJ1-6, with unresolved D. The sequence came from a man between 18 and 29 years old in good health. Sequencing was done on a sample of memory CD4+ T cells sorted from blood. Subset here: CD45RA-negative fraction. CDR3 sequence (DNA): TGTGCCAGCAGGCTCGAGAATTCACCCCTCCACTTT. Residues: CASRLENSPLHF.